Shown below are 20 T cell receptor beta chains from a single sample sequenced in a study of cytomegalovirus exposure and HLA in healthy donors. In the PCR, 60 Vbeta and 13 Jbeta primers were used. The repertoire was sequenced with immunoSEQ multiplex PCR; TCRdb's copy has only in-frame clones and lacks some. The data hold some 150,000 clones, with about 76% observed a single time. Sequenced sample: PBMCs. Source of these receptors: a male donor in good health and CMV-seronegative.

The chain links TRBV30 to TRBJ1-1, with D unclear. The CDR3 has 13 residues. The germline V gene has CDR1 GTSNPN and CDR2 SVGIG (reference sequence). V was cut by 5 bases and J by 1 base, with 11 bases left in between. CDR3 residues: CAWEDGWNTEAFF. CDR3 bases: TGTGCCTGGGAAGATGGCTGGAACACTGAAGCTTTCTTT.

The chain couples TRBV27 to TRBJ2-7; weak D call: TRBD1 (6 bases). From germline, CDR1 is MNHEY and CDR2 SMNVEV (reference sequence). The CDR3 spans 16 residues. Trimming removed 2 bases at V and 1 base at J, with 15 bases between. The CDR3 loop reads CASSLGTGTMSYEQYF. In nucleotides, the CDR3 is TGTGCCAGCAGTTTAGGGACCGGGACAATGTCCTACGAGCAGTACTTC.

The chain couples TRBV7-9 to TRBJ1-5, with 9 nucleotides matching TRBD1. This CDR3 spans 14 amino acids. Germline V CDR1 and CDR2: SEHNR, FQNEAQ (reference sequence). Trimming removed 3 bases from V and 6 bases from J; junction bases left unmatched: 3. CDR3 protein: CASSFPGQGQPQHF. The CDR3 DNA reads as TGTGCCAGCAGCTTTCCGGGACAGGGTCAGCCCCAGCATTTT.

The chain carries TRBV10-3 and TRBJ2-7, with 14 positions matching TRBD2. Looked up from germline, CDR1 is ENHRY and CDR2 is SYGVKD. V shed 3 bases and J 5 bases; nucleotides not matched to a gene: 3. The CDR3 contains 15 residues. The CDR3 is CAISDRGLAGDEQYF. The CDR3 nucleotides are TGTGCCATCAGTGACAGGGGACTAGCGGGAGACGAGCAGTACTTC.

CDR3 DNA sequence: TGTGCCAGCAGCTTGGTTCGGCAGGGGGCTTCGCAAGAGACCCAGTACTTC. Translated, it gives CASSLVRQGASQETQYF. This chain joins TRBV5-4 and TRBJ2-5; the match to TRBD1 covers 8 bases. With V trimmed by 0 bases and J by 2 bases, 9 bases remained unmatched. Germline V lookup: CDR1 SGHNT, CDR2 YYREEE (reference sequence). The CDR3 loop spans 17 amino acids. The whole variable domain, remainder taken from reference TRBV5-4 and TRBJ2-5, is ETGVTQSPTHLIKTRGQQVTLRCSSQSGHNTVSWYQQALGQGPQFIFQYYREEENGRGNFPPRFSGLQFPNYSSELNVNALELDDSALYLCASSLVRQGASQETQYFGPGTRLLVL.

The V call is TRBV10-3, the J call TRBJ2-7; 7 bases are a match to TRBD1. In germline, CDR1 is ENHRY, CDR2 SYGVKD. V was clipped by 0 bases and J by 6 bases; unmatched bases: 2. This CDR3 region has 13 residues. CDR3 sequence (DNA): TGTGCCATCAGTGAGTCGACAGGGAGCGAGCAGTACTTC. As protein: CAISESTGSEQYF.

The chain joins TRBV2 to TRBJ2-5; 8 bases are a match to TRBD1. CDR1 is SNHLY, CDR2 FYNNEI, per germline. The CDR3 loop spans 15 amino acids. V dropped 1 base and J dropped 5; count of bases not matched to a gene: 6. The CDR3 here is CASSEVQGARETQYF. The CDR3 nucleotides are TGTGCCAGCAGTGAAGTTCAGGGGGCTCGGGAGACCCAGTACTTC.

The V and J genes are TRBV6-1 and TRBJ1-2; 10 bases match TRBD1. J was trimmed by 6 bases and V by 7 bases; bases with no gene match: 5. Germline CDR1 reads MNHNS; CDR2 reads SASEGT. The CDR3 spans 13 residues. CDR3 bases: TGTGCCAGCATCATGACAGGGGGCGATGGCTACACCTTC. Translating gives CASIMTGGDGYTF.

The CDR3 here is CASSFPRQFNSPLHF. DNA for the CDR3: TGCGCCAGCAGCTTTCCGCGGCAGTTTAATTCACCCCTCCACTTT. This chain connects TRBV4-1 to TRBJ1-6; no reliable D call. Trimming shortened V by 5 bases and J by 6 bases, and 14 bases separated the two germline ends. The germline V gene encodes CDR1 MGHRA and CDR2 YSYEKL. The CDR3 consists of 15 residues.

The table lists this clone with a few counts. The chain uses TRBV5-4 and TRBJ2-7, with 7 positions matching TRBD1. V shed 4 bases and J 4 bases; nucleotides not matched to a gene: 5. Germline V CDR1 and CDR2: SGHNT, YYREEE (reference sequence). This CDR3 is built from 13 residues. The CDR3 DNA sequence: TGTGCCAGCAGCCTAGACAGGGAATACGAGCAGTACTTC. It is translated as CASSLDREYEQYF.

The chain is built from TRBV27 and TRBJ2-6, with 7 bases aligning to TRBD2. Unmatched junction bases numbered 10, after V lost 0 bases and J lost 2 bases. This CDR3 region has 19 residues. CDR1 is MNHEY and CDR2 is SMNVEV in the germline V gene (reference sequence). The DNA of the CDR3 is TGTGCCAGCAGTTTATCGGGGCGGGTTCGGGAGGCTGGGGCCAACGTCCTGACTTTC. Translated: CASSLSGRVREAGANVLTF.

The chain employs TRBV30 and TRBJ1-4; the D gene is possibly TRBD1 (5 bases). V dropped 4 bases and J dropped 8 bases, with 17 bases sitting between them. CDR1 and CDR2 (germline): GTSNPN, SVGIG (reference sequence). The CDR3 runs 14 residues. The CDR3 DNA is TGTGCCTGGACGAGGTTGCAGGGTAACGAAAAACTGTTTTTT. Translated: CAWTRLQGNEKLFF.

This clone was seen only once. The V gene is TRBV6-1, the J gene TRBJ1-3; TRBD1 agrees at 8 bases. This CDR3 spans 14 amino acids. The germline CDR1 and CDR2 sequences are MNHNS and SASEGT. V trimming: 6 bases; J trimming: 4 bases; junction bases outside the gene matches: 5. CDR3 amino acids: CASRDREFGNTIYF. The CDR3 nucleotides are TGTGCCAGCAGGGACAGGGAATTCGGAAACACCATATATTTT.

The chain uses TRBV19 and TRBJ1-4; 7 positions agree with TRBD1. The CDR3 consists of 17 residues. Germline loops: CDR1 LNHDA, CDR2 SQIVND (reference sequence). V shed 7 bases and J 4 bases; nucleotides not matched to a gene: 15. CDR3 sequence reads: CASKGGGGARDNEKLFF. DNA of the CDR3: TGTGCCAGTAAAGGGGGCGGGGGGGCAAGAGATAATGAAAAACTGTTTTTT.

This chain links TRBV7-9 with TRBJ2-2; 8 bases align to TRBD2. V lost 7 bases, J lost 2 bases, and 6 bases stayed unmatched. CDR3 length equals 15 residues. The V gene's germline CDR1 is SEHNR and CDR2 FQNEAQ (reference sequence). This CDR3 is CASIWAGGNTGELFF. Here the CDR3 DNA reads TGTGCCAGCATCTGGGCGGGAGGAAACACCGGGGAGCTGTTTTTT.

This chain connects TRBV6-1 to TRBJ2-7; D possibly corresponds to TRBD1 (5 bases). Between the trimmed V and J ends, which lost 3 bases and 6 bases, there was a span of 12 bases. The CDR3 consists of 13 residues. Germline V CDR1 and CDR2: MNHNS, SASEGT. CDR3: CASSEEKGREQYF. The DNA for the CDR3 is TGTGCCAGCAGTGAGGAGAAGGGGCGCGAGCAGTACTTC.

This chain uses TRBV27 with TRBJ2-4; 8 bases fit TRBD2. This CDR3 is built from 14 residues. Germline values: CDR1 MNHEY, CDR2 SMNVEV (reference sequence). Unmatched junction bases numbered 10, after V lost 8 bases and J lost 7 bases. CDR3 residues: CASSGGESLNIQYF. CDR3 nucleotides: TGTGCCAGCTCGGGAGGGGAAAGTTTGAACATTCAGTACTTC.

CDR3 in DNA: TGCGCCAGCAGCTCGGGACTAGCGGGAAGGGAGACCCAGTACTTC. Amino acid sequence: CASSSGLAGRETQYF. The chain combines TRBV5-1 with TRBJ2-5; 13 bases line up with TRBD2. The germline gives CDR1 SGHRS, CDR2 YFSETQ. The V and J ends lost 3 bases and 5 bases, in that order; junction bases with no gene match: 4. The CDR3 has 15 amino acids.

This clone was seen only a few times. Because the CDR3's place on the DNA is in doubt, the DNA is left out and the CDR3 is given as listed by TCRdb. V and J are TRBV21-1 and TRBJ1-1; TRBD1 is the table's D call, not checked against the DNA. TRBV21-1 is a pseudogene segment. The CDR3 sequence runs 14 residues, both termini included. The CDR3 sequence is CASSPWGQGTEAFF.

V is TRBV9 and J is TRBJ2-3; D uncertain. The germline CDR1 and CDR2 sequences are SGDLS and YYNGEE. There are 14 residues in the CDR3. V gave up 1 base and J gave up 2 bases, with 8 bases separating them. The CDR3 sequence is CASSVRLSTDTQYF. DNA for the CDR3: TGTGCCAGCAGCGTAAGACTCTCCACAGATACGCAGTATTTT.